Sequencing of this TCR beta chain was carried out in a study of Graves' ophthalmopathy and Graves' hyperthyroidism. The CDR3 sequence is 15 residues long. Germline V gene sequence: CDR1 SNHLY, CDR2 FYNNEI. V was pared by 6 bases and J by 6 bases, with 17 bases between. This clonotype has a count of ten or more. The TCR beta CDR3 regions underwent amplification from RNA transcripts. Second-round multiplex PCR followed a first-round RT-PCR using HTBI primers. TCRdb used MiXCR to reprocess the multiplex PCR reads, holding one entry per CDR3 protein. Of about 600,000 distinct CDR3 sequences in the sample, about 40% were seen once.

This sequence joins TRBV2 and TRBJ2-2; D is possibly TRBD1 (7 bases). The sequence came from an adult man with Graves' hyperthyroidism. What was sequenced was peripheral blood or thyroid tissue (not recorded which). CDR3 DNA sequence: TGTGCCAGCAGGTGGGGGGACAGCGTTTCCGGGGAGCTGTTTTTT. As protein: CASRWGDSVSGELFF.